Here is one T cell receptor (beta chain) with its context. This entry comes from a study of blood T cell repertoires in COVID-19. The overall study: Whether acute or convalescent, the COVID-19 samples came from the United States, Italy and Spain. Nucleic acid was either cDNA or gDNA, and it came from T cells, B-cell-depleted T cells, or PBMCs.

Trimming took 1 base from V and 4 from J, leaving 6 bases between them. This CDR3 region has 13 residues. Germline V gene lookup returns CDR1 SGHKS and CDR2 YYEKEE (reference sequence). Original processing methods: Amplified reference gene primers provided the basis for estimating nucleated cell counts. The table came from immunoSEQ multiplex PCR; TCRdb's copy has only in-frame clones and leaves some out. Clonal size and the V and J genes are those of that table, whereas D and trimming came from the DNA. This sample yields 62,000 or so clones, of which 86% are seen a single time; 1.4% belongs to the top ten.

V is TRBV5-5 and J is TRBJ1-3; D unclear. The TCR originated in a woman aged 55 to 70 with acute or convalescent COVID-19. Specimen: peripheral blood. As DNA, the CDR3 is TGTGCCAGCAGCTTGACGAGGGGAAACACCATATATTTT. This codes for CASSLTRGNTIYF.